A selection of T cell receptor beta chains follows, all from one sample in a study of blood T cell repertoires in COVID-19. Generated by immunoSEQ multiplex PCR, the TCRdb table keeps only in-frame clones and is missing some. The sample yields about 98,000 clones, around 82% seen once. Sequencing input: peripheral blood. These receptor sequences come from a man between 65 and 85 years old with active or convalescent COVID-19. Each CDR3 is given with its conserved first and last residue. D genes are given only for firm matches. Size values are once, few and many counts, or a class for expanded clones, and some rows have none.

TRBV3-1/TRBV3-2	TRBD1	TRBJ2-1	.	CASSQGGQGPYLNEQFF	TGTGCCAGCAGCCAAGGTGGACAGGGCCCCTATTTGAATGAGCAGTTCTTC
TRBV5-6	.	TRBJ2-5	.	CASSSRNQETQYF	TGTGCCAGCAGCTCCAGGAACCAAGAGACCCAGTACTTC
TRBV4-1	.	TRBJ2-3	.	CASSQEFRPSTDTQYF	TGCGCCAGCAGCCAAGAGTTCAGGCCTAGCACAGATACGCAGTATTTT
TRBV5-1	.	TRBJ1-3	.	CASSLAPSPRGNTIYF	TGCGCCAGCAGCTTGGCCCCATCACCGCGCGGAAACACCATATATTTT
TRBV19	.	TRBJ1-1	.	CAPNRTEAFF	TGTGCCCCCAACCGGACTGAAGCTTTCTTT
TRBV11-1	TRBD2	TRBJ2-7	.	CASSTQAGGSYEQYF	TGTGCCAGCAGCACCCAAGCGGGGGGCTCCTACGAGCAGTACTTC
TRBV5-4	.	TRBJ1-6	.	CASSLEGVSPLHF	TGTGCCAGCAGCTTGGAAGGGGTTTCACCCCTCCACTTT
TRBV19	.	TRBJ2-7	.	CASSNTGWEQYF	TGTGCCAGTAGTAACACAGGGTGGGAGCAGTACTTC
TRBV6-5	TRBD2	TRBJ2-3	.	CASMKAGGSSDTQYF	TGTGCCAGCATGAAAGCGGGGGGCTCCTCAGATACGCAGTATTTT
TRBV18	.	TRBJ2-2	few	CASSHTGSGELFF	TGTGCCAGCTCACACACAGGGTCCGGGGAGCTGTTTTTT
TRBV11-2	.	TRBJ1-2	.	CASSLDLSVYGYTF	TGTGCCAGCAGCTTAGATCTGTCTGTTTATGGCTACACCTTC
TRBV30	TRBD1	TRBJ1-5	.	CAWSTTWDSGNQPQHF	TGTGCCTGGAGCACGACTTGGGACAGTGGGAATCAGCCCCAGCATTTT
TRBV18	.	TRBJ2-2	.	CASSPPGHQNTGELFF	TGTGCCAGCTCACCTCCGGGACACCAGAACACCGGGGAGCTGTTTTTT
TRBV19	.	TRBJ2-6	.	CASRGGSSGANVLTF	TGTGCCAGTAGAGGGGGTTCCTCTGGGGCCAACGTCCTGACTTTC
TRBV18	.	TRBJ1-1	.	CASSKGVEAFF	TGTGCCAGCTCAAAAGGGGTGGAAGCTTTCTTT
TRBV7-2	.	TRBJ2-7	.	CASSLAGVYEQYF	TGTGCCAGCAGCTTAGCAGGGGTCTACGAGCAGTACTTC
TRBV7-9	.	TRBJ1-6	.	CASSALLPAGGSPLHF	TGTGCCAGCAGCGCCCTCCTCCCGGCTGGAGGCTCACCCCTCCACTTT
TRBV7-9	.	TRBJ2-7	.	CASSLVPPESYEQYF	TGTGCCAGCAGCTTAGTACCCCCGGAGAGTTACGAGCAGTACTTC